This T cell receptor (beta chain) comes out of a study of Ad26.COV2.S vaccination and SARS-CoV-2 variants. Some clones are missing from TCRdb's copy, which holds only in-frame ones; the method was immunoSEQ multiplex PCR. The data hold 300,000 to 350,000 clones, with about 82% observed a single time. Study-level results: Reported findings describe substantial breadth in spike-specific CD8+ and CD4+ T cell responses following vaccination.

On this clone itself: Antigen specificity is unknown.

This sample's treatment: some 19 received Ad26.COV2.S at low or high dose, single or two shots; a few received placebo; per-sample allocation not given. Collection of the samples took place on day 63 after the first injection of vaccine or placebo. Recruitment in Boston yielded a donor of adult age, 18-55 years. Expression of Wuhan-strain SARS-CoV-2 spike came from the Ad26 vector that formed the vaccine. Germline CDR1 and CDR2: LNHDA and SQIVND (reference sequence). The germline V and J ends were trimmed by 1 base and 3 bases, with 16 bases remaining between them. The length of the CDR3 is 16 residues.

The source was peripheral blood, collected in a trial of Ad26.COV2.S vaccine versus placebo. This TCR was sampled from a person aged 18-60 years who received the Ad26.COV2.S COVID-19 vaccine or a placebo. The J gene is TRBJ2-7, the V gene TRBV19, with unresolved D. CDR3 bases: TGTGCCAGTAGTATAGTGGGTACAGTGGGGATCTACGAGCAGTACTTC. This codes for CASSIVGTVGIYEQYF.